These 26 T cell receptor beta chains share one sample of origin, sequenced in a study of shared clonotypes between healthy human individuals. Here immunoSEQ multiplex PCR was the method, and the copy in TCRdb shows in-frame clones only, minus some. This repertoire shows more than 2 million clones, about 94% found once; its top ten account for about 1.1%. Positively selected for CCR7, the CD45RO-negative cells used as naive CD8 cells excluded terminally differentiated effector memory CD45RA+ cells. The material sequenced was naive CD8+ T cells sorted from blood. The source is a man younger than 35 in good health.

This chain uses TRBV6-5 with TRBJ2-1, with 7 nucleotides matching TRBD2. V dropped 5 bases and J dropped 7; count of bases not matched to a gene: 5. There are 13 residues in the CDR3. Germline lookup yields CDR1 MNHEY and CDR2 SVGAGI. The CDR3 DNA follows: TGTGCCAGCAGTCCTGGGACTAAAAATGAGCAGTTCTTC. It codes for CASSPGTKNEQFF.

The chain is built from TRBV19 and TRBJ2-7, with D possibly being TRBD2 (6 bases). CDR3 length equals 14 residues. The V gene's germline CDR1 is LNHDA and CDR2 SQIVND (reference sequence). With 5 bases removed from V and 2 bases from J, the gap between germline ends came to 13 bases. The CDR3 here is CASSPGDQTYEQYF. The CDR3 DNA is TGTGCCAGTAGTCCGGGGGACCAAACCTACGAGCAGTACTTC.

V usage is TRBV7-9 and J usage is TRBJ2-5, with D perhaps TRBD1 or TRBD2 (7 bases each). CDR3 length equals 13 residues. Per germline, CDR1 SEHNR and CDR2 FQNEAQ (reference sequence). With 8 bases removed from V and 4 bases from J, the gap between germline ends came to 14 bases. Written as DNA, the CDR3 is TGTGCCAGCCGTCAGGGGGGGACAGAGACCCAGTACTTC. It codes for CASRQGGTETQYF.

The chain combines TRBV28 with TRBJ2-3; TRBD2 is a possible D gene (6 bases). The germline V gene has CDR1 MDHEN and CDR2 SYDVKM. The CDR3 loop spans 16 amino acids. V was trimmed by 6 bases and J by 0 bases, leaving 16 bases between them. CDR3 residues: CASSSRRGKSTDTQYF. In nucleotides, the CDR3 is TGTGCCAGCAGCTCTCGGAGGGGAAAAAGCACAGATACGCAGTATTTT.

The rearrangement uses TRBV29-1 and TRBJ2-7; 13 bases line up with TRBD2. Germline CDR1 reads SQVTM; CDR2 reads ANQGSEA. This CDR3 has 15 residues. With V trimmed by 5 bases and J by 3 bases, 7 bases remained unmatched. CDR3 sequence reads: CSVLNGTSGVYEQYF. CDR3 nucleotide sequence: TGCAGCGTTTTAAACGGGACTAGCGGGGTCTACGAGCAGTACTTC.

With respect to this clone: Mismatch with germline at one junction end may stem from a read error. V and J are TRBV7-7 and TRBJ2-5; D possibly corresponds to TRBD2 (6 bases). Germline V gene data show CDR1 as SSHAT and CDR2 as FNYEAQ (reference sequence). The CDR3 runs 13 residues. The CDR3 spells CASSTGLQETQYF. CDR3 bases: TGTGCTAGCAGCACGGGACTCCAAGAGACCCAGTACTTC.

This CDR3 reads CASSRSDTGWETQYF. CDR3 coding DNA: TGTGCCAGCAGCCGTTCGGACACAGGTTGGGAGACCCAGTACTTC. This sequence joins TRBV5-6 and TRBJ2-5; tentatively, D is TRBD1 (5 bases). The CDR3 is 15 amino acids. V gave up 4 bases and J gave up 5 bases, with 18 bases separating them. Germline CDR1 SGHDT, CDR2 YYEEEE.

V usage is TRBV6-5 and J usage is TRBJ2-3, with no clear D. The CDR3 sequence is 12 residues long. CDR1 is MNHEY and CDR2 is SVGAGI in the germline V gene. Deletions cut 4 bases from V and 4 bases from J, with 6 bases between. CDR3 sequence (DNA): TGTGCCAGCAGTTCCCGGTCAGATACGCAGTATTTT. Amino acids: CASSSRSDTQYF.

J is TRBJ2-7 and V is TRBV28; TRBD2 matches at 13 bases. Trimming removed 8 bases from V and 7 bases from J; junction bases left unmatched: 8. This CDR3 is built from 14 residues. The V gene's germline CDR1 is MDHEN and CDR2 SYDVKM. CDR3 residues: CASVLAGGPGEQYF. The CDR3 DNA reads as TGTGCCAGCGTACTAGCGGGGGGGCCGGGAGAGCAGTACTTC.

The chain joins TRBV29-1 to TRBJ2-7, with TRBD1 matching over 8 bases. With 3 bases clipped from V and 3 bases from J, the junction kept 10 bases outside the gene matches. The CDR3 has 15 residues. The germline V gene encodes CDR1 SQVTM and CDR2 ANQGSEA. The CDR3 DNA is TGCAGCGTTGAGGTTCCCGGACAGGGAGACTACGAGCAGTACTTC. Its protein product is CSVEVPGQGDYEQYF.

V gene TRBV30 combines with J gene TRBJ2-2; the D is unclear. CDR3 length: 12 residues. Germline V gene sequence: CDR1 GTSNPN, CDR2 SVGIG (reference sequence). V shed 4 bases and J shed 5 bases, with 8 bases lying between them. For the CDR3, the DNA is TGTGCCTGGACCAGATCAACCGGGGAGCTGTTTTTT. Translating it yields CAWTRSTGELFF. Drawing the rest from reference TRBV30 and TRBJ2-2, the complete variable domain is SQTIHQWPATLVQPVGSPLSLECTVEGTSNPNLYWYRQAAGRGLQLLFYSVGIGQISSEVPQNLSASRPQDRQFILSSKKLLLSDSGFYLCAWTRSTGELFFGEGSRLTVL.

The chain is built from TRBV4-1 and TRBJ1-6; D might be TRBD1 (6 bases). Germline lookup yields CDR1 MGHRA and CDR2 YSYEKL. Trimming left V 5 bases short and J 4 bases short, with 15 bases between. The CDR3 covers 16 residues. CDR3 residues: CASSVREQGYNSPLHF. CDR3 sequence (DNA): TGCGCCAGCAGCGTCAGGGAACAGGGTTATAATTCACCCCTCCACTTT.

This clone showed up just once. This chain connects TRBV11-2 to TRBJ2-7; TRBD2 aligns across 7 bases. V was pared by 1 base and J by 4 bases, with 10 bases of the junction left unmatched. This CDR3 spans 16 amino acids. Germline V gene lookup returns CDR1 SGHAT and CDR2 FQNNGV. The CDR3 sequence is CASSLGPSGRKYEQYF. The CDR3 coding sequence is TGTGCCAGCAGCTTAGGACCTAGCGGCCGTAAGTACGAGCAGTACTTC.

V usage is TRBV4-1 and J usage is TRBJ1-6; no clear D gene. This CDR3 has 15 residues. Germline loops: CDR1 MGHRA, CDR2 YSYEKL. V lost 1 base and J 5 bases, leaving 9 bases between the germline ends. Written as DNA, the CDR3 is TGCGCCAGCAGCCAAGTAGTGGGGAATAATTCACCCCTCCACTTT. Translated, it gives CASSQVVGNNSPLHF.

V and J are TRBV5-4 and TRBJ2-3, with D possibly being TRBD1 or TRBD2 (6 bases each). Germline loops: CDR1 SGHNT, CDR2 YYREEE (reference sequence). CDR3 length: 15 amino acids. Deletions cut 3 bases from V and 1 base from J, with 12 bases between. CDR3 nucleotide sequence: TGTGCCAGCAGCTCACAGGGAGGTGGCACAGATACGCAGTATTTT. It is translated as CASSSQGGGTDTQYF.

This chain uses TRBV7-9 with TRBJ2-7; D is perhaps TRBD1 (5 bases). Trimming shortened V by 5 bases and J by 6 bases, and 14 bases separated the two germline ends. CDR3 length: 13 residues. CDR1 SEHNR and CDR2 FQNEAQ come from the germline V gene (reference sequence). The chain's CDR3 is CASSPLDSPEQYF. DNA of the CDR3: TGTGCCAGCAGCCCGCTTGACAGTCCCGAGCAGTACTTC. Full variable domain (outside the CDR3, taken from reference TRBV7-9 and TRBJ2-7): DTGVSQNPRHKITKRGQNVTFRCDPISEHNRLYWYRQTLGQGPEFLTYFQNEAQLEKSRLLSDRFSAERPKGSFSTLEIQRTEQGDSAMYLCASSPLDSPEQYFGPGTRLTVT.

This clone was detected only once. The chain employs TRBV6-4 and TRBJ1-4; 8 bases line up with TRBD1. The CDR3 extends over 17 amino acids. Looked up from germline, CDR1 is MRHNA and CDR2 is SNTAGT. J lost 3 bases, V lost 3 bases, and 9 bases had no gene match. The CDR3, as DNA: TGTGCCAGCAGTGAAAGGCAGGGGGCTAGGGCTAATGAAAAACTGTTTTTT. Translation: CASSERQGARANEKLFF.

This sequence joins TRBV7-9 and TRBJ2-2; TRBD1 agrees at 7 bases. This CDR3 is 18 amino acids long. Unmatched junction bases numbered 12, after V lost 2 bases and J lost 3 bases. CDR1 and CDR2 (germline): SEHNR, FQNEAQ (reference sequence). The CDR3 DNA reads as TGTGCCAGCAGCTTAATTTACAGGGACAGCCAATACACCGGGGAGCTGTTTTTT. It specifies CASSLIYRDSQYTGELFF.

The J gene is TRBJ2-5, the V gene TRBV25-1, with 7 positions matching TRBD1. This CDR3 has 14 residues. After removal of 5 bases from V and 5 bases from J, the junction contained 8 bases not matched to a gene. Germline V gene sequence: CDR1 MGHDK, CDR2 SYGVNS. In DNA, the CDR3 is TGTGCCAGCAGTTGGACAGGAATAGAGGAGACCCAGTACTTC. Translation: CASSWTGIEETQYF.

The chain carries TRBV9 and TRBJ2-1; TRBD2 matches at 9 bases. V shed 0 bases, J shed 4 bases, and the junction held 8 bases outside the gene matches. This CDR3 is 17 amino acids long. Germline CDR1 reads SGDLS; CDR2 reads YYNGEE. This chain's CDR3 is CASSVATTSGAYNEQFF. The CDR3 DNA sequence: TGTGCCAGCAGCGTAGCTACGACTAGCGGAGCTTACAATGAGCAGTTCTTC.

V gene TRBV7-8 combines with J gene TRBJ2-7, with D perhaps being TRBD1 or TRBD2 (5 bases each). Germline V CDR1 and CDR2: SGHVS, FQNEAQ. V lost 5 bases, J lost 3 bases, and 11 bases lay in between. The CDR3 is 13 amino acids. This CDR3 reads CASSTGPDYEQYF. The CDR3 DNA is TGTGCCAGCAGCACGGGACCCGACTACGAGCAGTACTTC.

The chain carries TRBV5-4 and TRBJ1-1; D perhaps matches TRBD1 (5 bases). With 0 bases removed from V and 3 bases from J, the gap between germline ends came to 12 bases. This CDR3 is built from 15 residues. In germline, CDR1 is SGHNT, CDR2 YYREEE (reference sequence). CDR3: CASSLEQEVDTEAFF. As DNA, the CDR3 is TGTGCCAGCAGCTTGGAACAGGAGGTTGACACTGAAGCTTTCTTT.

The CDR3 loop is CSVEREGPHGGYEQYF. CDR3 in DNA: TGCAGCGTTGAACGGGAGGGCCCACATGGGGGCTACGAGCAGTACTTC. The rearrangement uses TRBV29-1 and TRBJ2-7; 8 nucleotides align to TRBD2. The V gene end was trimmed by 2 bases and the J gene end by 3 bases; junction bases not matched to a gene: 12. Germline V gene data show CDR1 as SQVTM and CDR2 as ANQGSEA. The length of the CDR3 is 16 residues.

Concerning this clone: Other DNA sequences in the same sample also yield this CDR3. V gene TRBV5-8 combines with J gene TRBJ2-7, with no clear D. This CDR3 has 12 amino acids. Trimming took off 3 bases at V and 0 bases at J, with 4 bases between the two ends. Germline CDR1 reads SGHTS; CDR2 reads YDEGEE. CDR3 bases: TGTGCCAGCAGCTCCCTCTCCTACGAGCAGTACTTC. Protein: CASSSLSYEQYF.

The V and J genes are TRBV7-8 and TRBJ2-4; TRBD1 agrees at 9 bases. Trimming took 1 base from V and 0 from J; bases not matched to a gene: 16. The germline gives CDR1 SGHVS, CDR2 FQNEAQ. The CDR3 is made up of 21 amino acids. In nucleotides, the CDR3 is TGTGCCAGCAGCTTAGTCCCGGGACAGGGAGACGGGGATCTAGCCAAAAACATTCAGTACTTC. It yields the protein CASSLVPGQGDGDLAKNIQYF.

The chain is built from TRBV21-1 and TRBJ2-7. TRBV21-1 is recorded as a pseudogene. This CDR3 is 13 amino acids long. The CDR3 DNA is TGTGCCAGCAGTGGTGACCGACCCTACGAGCAGTACTTC. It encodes CASSGDRPYEQYF.